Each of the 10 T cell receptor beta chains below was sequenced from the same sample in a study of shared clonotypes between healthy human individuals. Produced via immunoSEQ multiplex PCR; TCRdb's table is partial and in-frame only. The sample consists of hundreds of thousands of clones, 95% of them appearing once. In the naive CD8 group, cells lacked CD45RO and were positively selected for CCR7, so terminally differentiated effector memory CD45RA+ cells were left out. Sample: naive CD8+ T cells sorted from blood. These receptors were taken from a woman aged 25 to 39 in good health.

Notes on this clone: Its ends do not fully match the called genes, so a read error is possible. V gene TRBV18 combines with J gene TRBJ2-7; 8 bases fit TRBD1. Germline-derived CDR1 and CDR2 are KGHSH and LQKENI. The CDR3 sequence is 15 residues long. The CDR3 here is CVSSPADRVPYEQYF. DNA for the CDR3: TGTGTCAGCTCACCAGCGGACAGGGTGCCCTACGAGCAGTACTTC.

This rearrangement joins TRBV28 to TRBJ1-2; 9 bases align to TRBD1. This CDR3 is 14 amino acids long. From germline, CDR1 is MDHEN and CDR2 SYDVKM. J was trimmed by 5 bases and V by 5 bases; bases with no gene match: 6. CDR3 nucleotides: TGTGCCAGCAGTCGACCCGGGACAGGGTATGGCTACACCTTC. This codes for CASSRPGTGYGYTF.

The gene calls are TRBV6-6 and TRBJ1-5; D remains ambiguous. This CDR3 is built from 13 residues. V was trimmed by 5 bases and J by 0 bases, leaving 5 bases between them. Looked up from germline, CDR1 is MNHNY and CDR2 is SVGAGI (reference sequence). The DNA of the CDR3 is TGTGCCAGCAGTACCTATAGCAATCAGCCCCAGCATTTT. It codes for CASSTYSNQPQHF.

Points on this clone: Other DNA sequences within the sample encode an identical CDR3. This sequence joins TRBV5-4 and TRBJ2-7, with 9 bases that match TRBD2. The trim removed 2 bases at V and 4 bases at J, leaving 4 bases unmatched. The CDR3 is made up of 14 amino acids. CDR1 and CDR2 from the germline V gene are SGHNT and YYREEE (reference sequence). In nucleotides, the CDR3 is TGTGCCAGCAGCTTCGGGACTAGCAGTTACGAGCAGTACTTC. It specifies CASSFGTSSYEQYF.

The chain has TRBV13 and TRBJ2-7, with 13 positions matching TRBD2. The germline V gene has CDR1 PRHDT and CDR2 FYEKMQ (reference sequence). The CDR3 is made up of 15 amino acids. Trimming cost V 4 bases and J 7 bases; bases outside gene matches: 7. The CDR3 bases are TGTGCCAGCAGCTCGGGACTAGCGGGGCCTCCAGAGCAGTACTTC. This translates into CASSSGLAGPPEQYF. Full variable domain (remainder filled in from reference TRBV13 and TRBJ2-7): AAGVIQSPRHLIKEKRETATLKCYPIPRHDTVYWYQQGPGQDPQFLISFYEKMQSDKGSIPDRFSAQQFSDYHSELNMSSLELGDSALYFCASSSGLAGPPEQYFGPGTRLTVT.

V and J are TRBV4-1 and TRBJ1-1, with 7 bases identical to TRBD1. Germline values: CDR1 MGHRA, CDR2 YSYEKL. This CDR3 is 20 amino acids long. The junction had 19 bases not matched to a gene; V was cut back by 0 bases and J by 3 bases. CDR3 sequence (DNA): TGCGCCAGCAGCCAAGATCCAGGGGGAGACAGGGCTAGAGGGGACACTGAAGCTTTCTTT. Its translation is CASSQDPGGDRARGDTEAFF.

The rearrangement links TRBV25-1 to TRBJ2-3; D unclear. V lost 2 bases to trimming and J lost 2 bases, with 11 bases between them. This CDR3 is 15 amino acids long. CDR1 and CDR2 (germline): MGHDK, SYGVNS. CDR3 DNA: TGTGCCAGCAGTGAAGGGGTCAGTATCACAGATACGCAGTATTTT. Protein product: CASSEGVSITDTQYF.

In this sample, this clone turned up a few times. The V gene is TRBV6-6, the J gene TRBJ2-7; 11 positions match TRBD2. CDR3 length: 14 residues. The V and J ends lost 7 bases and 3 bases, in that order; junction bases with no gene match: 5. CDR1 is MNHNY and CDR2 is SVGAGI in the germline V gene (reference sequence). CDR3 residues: CASNGGTSGYEQYF. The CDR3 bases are TGTGCCAGCAACGGGGGGACTAGCGGCTACGAGCAGTACTTC.

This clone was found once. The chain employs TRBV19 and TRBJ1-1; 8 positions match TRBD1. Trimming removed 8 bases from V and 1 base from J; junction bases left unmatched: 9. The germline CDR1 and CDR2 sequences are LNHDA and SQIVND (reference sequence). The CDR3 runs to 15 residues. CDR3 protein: CASLPLTGANTEAFF. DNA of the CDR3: TGTGCCAGTCTCCCCTTGACAGGGGCGAACACTGAAGCTTTCTTT.

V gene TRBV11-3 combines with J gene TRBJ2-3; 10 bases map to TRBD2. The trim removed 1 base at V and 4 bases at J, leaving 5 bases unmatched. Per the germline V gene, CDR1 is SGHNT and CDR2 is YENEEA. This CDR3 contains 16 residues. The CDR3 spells CASSLGGTSVPDTQYF. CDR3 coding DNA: TGTGCCAGCAGCTTAGGAGGGACTAGCGTTCCAGATACGCAGTATTTT.